The rows below give T cell receptor beta chains drawn from one sample of a study of human T cells and chemical hapten exposure. TCRdb re-derived calls from the RACE reads in MiXCR, one entry per CDR3 protein. The sample shows about 380,000 distinct CDR3 sequences, about 4.4% of them seen only once. Sequences were derived from whole blood, sampled in connection with sensitization to the hapten diphenylcyclopropenone (DPC). The receptors stem from a woman aged 45 to 65 with alopecia areata. Some clones in this sample may be carry-over from other donors' samples. CDR3s include the opening cysteine and the closing phenylalanine or tryptophan. Each record gives: V gene, D gene, clone size, J gene, CDR3 protein, CDR3 DNA. The D gene is left open where the match is weak. Clone size is stated in some rows and not others, as once, few, many or a class when expanded.

TRBV6-1,NA,many,TRBJ2-1,CASSEGRLALSYNEQFF,TGTGCCAGCAGTGAAGGTCGTCTAGCGCTCTCCTACAATGAGCAGTTCTTC
TRBV15,NA,NA,TRBJ1-6,CATSSQQAARSPLHF,TGTGCCACCAGCAGTCAGCAGGCCGCGCGTTCACCCCTCCACTTT
TRBV29-1,TRBD1,many,TRBJ1-3,CSAEGTGKAGNTIYF,TGCAGCGCAGAAGGGACAGGGAAGGCTGGAAACACCATATATTTT
TRBV3-1,NA,many,TRBJ1-1,CASSQNQKAFF,TGTGCCAGCAGCCAAAACCAGAAGGCTTTCTTT
TRBV20-1,NA,many,TRBJ1-1,CSARKGSSNTEAFF,TGCAGTGCTAGGAAAGGGAGCTCGAACACTGAAGCTTTCTTT
TRBV7-9,NA,many,TRBJ1-5,CASSLAQDQPQHF,TGTGCCAGCAGCTTAGCGCAGGATCAGCCCCAGCATTTT
TRBV2,NA,many,TRBJ1-3,CASSDSPGNTIYF,TGTGCCAGCAGTGACAGTCCTGGAAACACCATATATTTT
TRBV28,NA,many,TRBJ1-1,CASSRYSVGTEAFF,TGTGCCAGCAGCCGATATAGTGTGGGGACTGAAGCTTTCTTT
TRBV6-5,TRBD1,many,TRBJ1-1,CASSFRQGATTEAFF,TGTGCCAGCAGTTTTAGACAGGGGGCGACCACTGAAGCTTTCTTT
TRBV30,TRBD1,NA,TRBJ2-7,CAWKRTRQGATYEQYF,TGTGCCTGGAAACGGACCCGGCAGGGGGCTACCTACGAGCAGTACTTC
TRBV15,TRBD2,many,TRBJ2-2,CATSRDREEGTGELFF,TGTGCCACCAGCAGAGATCGGGAGGAGGGCACCGGGGAGCTGTTTTTT
TRBV5-1,NA,many,TRBJ2-3,CASSLLPSTDTQYF,TGTGCCAGCAGCTTACTCCCAAGCACAGATACGCAGTATTTT
TRBV3-1,TRBD1,many,TRBJ1-4,CASSQDQGAYNEKLFF,TGTGCCAGCAGCCAAGATCAGGGGGCGTATAATGAAAAACTGTTTTTT
TRBV27,NA,NA,TRBJ1-1,CASSWSGGAEAFF,TGTGCCAGCAGTTGGAGCGGGGGAGCTGAAGCTTTCTTT
TRBV7-2,NA,many,TRBJ1-4,CASSLWLGEKLFF,TGTGCCAGCAGCTTGTGGTTAGGGGAAAAACTGTTTTTT
TRBV5-1,NA,many,TRBJ2-6,CASSLDEAGANVLTF,TGCGCCAGCAGCTTGGACGAGGCTGGGGCCAACGTCCTGACTTTC
TRBV12-3/TRBV12-4,NA,once,TRBJ1-1,CASIPPSRDGNTEAFF,TGTGCCAGCATCCCCCCGAGTCGGGACGGCAACACTGAAGCTTTCTTT
TRBV11-2,NA,few,TRBJ2-3,CASRSLLGSRGADTQYF,TGTGCCAGCAGGAGCTTATTAGGATCTCGCGGCGCCGATACGCAGTATTTT
TRBV6-1,NA,NA,TRBJ2-7,CASLGTVTYYEQYF,TGTGCCAGCCTTGGGACGGTAACCTACTACGAGCAGTACTTC
TRBV6-2/TRBV6-3,NA,many,TRBJ1-6,CASRKGTPDNSPLHF,TGTGCCAGCAGGAAGGGGACACCCGATAATTCACCCCTCCACTTT
TRBV20-1,NA,many,TRBJ1-3,CSARDRQLLNTIYF,TGCAGTGCTAGAGATCGACAGTTACTTAACACCATATATTTT
TRBV29-1,NA,many,TRBJ1-5,CSVGLDGNQPQHF,TGCAGCGTTGGCCTGGATGGCAATCAGCCCCAGCATTTT
TRBV2,TRBD1,many,TRBJ1-2,CASSTRGQGNYGYTF,TGTGCCAGCAGCACGCGGGGACAGGGGAACTATGGCTACACCTTC
TRBV7-9,NA,many,TRBJ2-5,CASSPSPVPGETQYF,TGTGCCAGCAGCCCGAGCCCCGTTCCCGGGGAGACCCAGTACTTC
TRBV29-1,TRBD1,many,TRBJ1-4,CSVRNRGPNEKLFF,TGCAGCGTGCGAAACAGGGGGCCAAATGAAAAACTGTTTTTT
TRBV7-2,NA,NA,TRBJ1-1,CASSLAGQANTEAFF,TGTGCCAGCAGCTTAGCGGGACAAGCGAACACTGAAGCTTTCTTT
TRBV6-2/TRBV6-3,TRBD1,NA,TRBJ2-4,CASKKPTGGKNIQYF,TGTGCCAGCAAAAAACCGACAGGGGGCAAAAACATTCAGTACTTC
TRBV12-3/TRBV12-4,NA,many,TRBJ1-5,CASRAQGGGQPQHF,TGTGCCAGCAGGGCACAGGGTGGCGGCCAGCCCCAGCATTTT
TRBV21-1,NA,many,TRBJ2-3,CARPSTPDTQYF,TGTGCCAGACCCTCGACTCCAGATACGCAGTATTTT
TRBV7-9,TRBD2,few,TRBJ2-1,CASSGGLAEYNEQFF,TGTGCCAGCAGCGGAGGACTAGCGGAATACAATGAGCAGTTCTTC
TRBV20-1,NA,NA,TRBJ1-1,CSARLGGVGLGTEAFF,TGCAGTGCTAGATTGGGGGGGGTAGGCCTAGGCACTGAAGCTTTCTTT
TRBV28,TRBD1,many,TRBJ2-5,CASSSLDREETQYF,TGTGCCAGCAGTTCCCTGGACAGGGAGGAGACCCAGTACTTC
TRBV12-3/TRBV12-4,NA,many,TRBJ2-3,CASSPPGGATDTQYF,TGTGCCAGCAGTCCCCCCGGGGGCGCCACAGATACGCAGTATTTT
TRBV29-1,NA,many,TRBJ1-1,CSIRTWENTEAFF,TGCAGCATTCGTACGTGGGAGAACACTGAAGCTTTCTTT
TRBV10-3,TRBD1,few,TRBJ1-2,CAIYFGTGEGYTF,TGTGCCATATACTTCGGGACAGGAGAGGGCTACACCTTC
TRBV7-8,TRBD1,few,TRBJ1-1,CASSPRQGYMNTEAFF,TGTGCCAGCAGCCCAAGACAGGGCTACATGAACACTGAAGCTTTCTTT
TRBV6-1,NA,many,TRBJ2-1,CASSYRVYNEQFF,TGTGCCAGCAGTTACAGGGTATACAATGAGCAGTTCTTC
TRBV12-3/TRBV12-4,NA,many,TRBJ1-2,CASSPTDGSYGYTF,TGTGCCAGCAGTCCCACGGACGGAAGCTATGGCTACACCTTC
TRBV7-8,NA,many,TRBJ2-5,CASSFTLARETQYF,TGTGCCAGCAGCTTTACATTAGCCAGAGAGACCCAGTACTTC
TRBV7-3,NA,few,TRBJ1-2,CASSLSADTANYGYTF,TGTGCCAGCAGCTTATCGGCGGACACAGCTAACTATGGCTACACCTTC
TRBV3-1,TRBD2,many,TRBJ2-7,CASSPIGGSEQYF,TGTGCCAGCAGCCCGATCGGGGGGTCCGAGCAGTACTTC
TRBV9,NA,many,TRBJ2-2,CASSVLGGGELFF,TGTGCCAGCAGCGTACTGGGCGGTGGGGAGCTGTTTTTT
TRBV6-5,TRBD1,many,TRBJ2-3,CASSYSMAGGPDTQYF,TGTGCCAGCAGTTACTCGATGGCAGGGGGCCCAGATACGCAGTATTTT
TRBV9,NA,many,TRBJ1-3,CASSPSLGDGNTIYF,TGTGCCAGCAGCCCTTCCCTAGGGGATGGAAACACCATATATTTT
TRBV27,NA,many,TRBJ2-3,CASSLGGAGAKKDTQYF,TGTGCCAGCAGTTTGGGGGGAGCGGGCGCGAAGAAAGATACGCAGTATTTT
TRBV7-2,NA,many,TRBJ2-5,CASSPTRQTGTQYF,TGTGCCAGCAGCCCCACGAGGCAAACGGGGACCCAGTACTTC
TRBV5-1,NA,NA,TRBJ1-1,CASIGSGRNTEAFF,TGCGCCAGCATCGGGTCGGGGAGGAACACTGAAGCTTTCTTT
TRBV18,NA,NA,TRBJ2-7,CASLMVLANEQYF,TGTGCCAGCTTAATGGTCCTAGCGAATGAGCAGTACTTC
TRBV18,NA,few,TRBJ2-5,CASSRRILQETQYF,TGTGCCAGCTCCCGCCGGATACTCCAAGAGACCCAGTACTTC
TRBV10-3,TRBD2,few,TRBJ2-3,CAISFSGGGTDTQYF,TGTGCCATCAGTTTTAGCGGGGGGGGCACAGATACGCAGTATTTT
TRBV14,NA,many,TRBJ2-3,CASSPGYITDTQYF,TGTGCCAGCAGCCCCGGGTACATCACAGATACGCAGTATTTT
TRBV7-7,TRBD1,many,TRBJ2-5,CASSLGDRAGTQYF,TGTGCCAGCAGCTTAGGGGACAGGGCCGGGACCCAGTACTTC
TRBV27,NA,NA,TRBJ1-6,CASSLSQGMGSPLHF,TGTGCCAGCAGTTTATCCCAGGGGATGGGTTCACCCCTCCACTTT